Sequencing of this T cell receptor beta chain was carried out in a study of blood T cell repertoires in COVID-19. Repertoires were generated with immunoSEQ multiplex PCR, while TCRdb's copy carries only in-frame clones and drops some. Found here are about 70,000 clones, 90% of them singletons; the top ten hold under 1.5%. Trimming shortened V by 2 bases and J by 1 base, and 12 bases separated the two germline ends. CDR1 and CDR2 (germline): MNHNS, SASEGT. This CDR3 comprises 15 residues. Sequenced material: peripheral blood. This TCR was sampled from a man in his fifties with acute or convalescent COVID-19. V gene TRBV6-1 combines with J gene TRBJ2-7, with TRBD1 as a possible D gene (6 bases). The CDR3 bases are TGTGCCAGCAGTGAATATCGGACAGAGTCCTACGAGCAGTACTTC. Translated, it gives CASSEYRTESYEQYF.